Below, 25 T cell receptor beta chains from the same sample are listed, as sequenced in a study of Ad26.COV2.S vaccination and SARS-CoV-2 variants. Treatment specified: some 19 received Ad26.COV2.S at low or high dose, single or two shots; 5 received placebo; per-sample allocation not given. Specimen acquisition occurred on day 63 following the initial vaccine or placebo injection. Profiled with immunoSEQ multiplex PCR; TCRdb holds only in-frame clones, not every one. The sample includes some 640,000 clones, roughly 90% seen only once; the top ten take about 1.5%. This sample comprised peripheral blood, obtained in a trial of Ad26.COV2.S vaccine versus placebo. The receptors originated from a person aged 18-60 years who received the Ad26.COV2.S COVID-19 vaccine or a placebo.

CDR3 nucleotides: TGTGCCAGCAGTCTTCCCCAAGGAGACCGGGAGCTGTTTTTT. Translation gives CASSLPQGDRELFF. The rearrangement uses TRBV7-9 and TRBJ2-2; D gene ambiguous. Trimming removed 6 bases from V and 9 bases from J, with 17 bases in between. Germline values: CDR1 SEHNR, CDR2 FQNEAQ (reference sequence). This CDR3 spans 14 amino acids. Complete variable domain (other parts from reference TRBV7-9 and TRBJ2-2): DTGVSQNPRHKITKRGQNVTFRCDPISEHNRLYWYRQTLGQGPEFLTYFQNEAQLEKSRLLSDRFSAERPKGSFSTLEIQRTEQGDSAMYLCASSLPQGDRELFFGEGSRLTVL.

This chain links TRBV5-6 with TRBJ2-7; 9 positions match TRBD1. CDR3 size: 15 residues. Losses at the gene ends were 7 bases for V and 2 bases for J; bases not matched to a gene: 10. Germline V gene sequence: CDR1 SGHDT, CDR2 YYEEEE. Here the CDR3 DNA reads TGTGCCAGCGGGTGGGAGGGGACAGGGACCTACGAGCAGTACTTC. The encoded protein is CASGWEGTGTYEQYF.

This chain uses TRBV5-1 with TRBJ1-1; D is uncertain. Trimming cost V 3 bases and J 2 bases, with 11 bases left between them. Germline loops: CDR1 SGHRS, CDR2 YFSETQ. The length of the CDR3 is 14 residues. The CDR3 loop reads CASSSGTKNTEAFF. The CDR3 DNA follows: TGCGCCAGCAGCTCGGGTACGAAAAACACTGAAGCTTTCTTT.

The V call is TRBV27, the J call TRBJ1-4; D uncertain. Trimming took 0 bases from V and 4 from J, leaving 9 bases between them. Germline CDR1 reads MNHEY; CDR2 reads SMNVEV (reference sequence). This CDR3 region has 15 residues. CDR3: CASSLSGGYNEKLFF. The CDR3, as DNA: TGTGCCAGCAGTTTATCCGGCGGCTATAATGAAAAACTGTTTTTT. The full variable domain, rest sourced from reference TRBV27 and TRBJ1-4, is EAQVTQNPRYLITVTGKKLTVTCSQNMNHEYMSWYRQDPGLGLRQIYYSMNVEVTDKGDVPEGYKVSRKEKRNFPLILESPSPNQTSLYFCASSLSGGYNEKLFFGSGTQLSVL.

This rearrangement joins TRBV6-2 or TRBV6-3 to TRBJ2-4; D assignment may be TRBD1 or TRBD2 (5 bases each). This CDR3 comprises 17 residues. CDR1 is MNHEY, CDR2 SVGEGT, per germline. V lost 4 bases and J 8 bases, leaving 24 bases between the germline ends. The DNA of the CDR3 is TGTGCCAGCAGTTCCCCGAGAGGGGAAATAAAGGGATACATTCAGTACTTC. As protein: CASSSPRGEIKGYIQYF.

The rearrangement joins TRBV19 to TRBJ1-5; 7 bases agree with TRBD1. CDR1 is LNHDA, CDR2 SQIVND, per germline (reference sequence). The length of the CDR3 is 16 residues. The junction had 6 bases not matched to a gene; V was cut back by 0 bases and J by 4 bases. CDR3 DNA sequence: TGTGCCAGTAGTATAGATCCGTGGGACAGTAATCAGCCCCAGCATTTT. It translates to CASSIDPWDSNQPQHF.

The chain joins TRBV15 to TRBJ1-5; D remains ambiguous. Germline loops: CDR1 LNHNV, CDR2 YYDKDF (reference sequence). V dropped 0 bases and J dropped 4 bases, with 4 bases sitting between them. The length of the CDR3 is 13 residues. Written as DNA, the CDR3 is TGTGCCACCAGCAGAGAAGGGAATCAGCCCCAGCATTTT. Amino acids: CATSREGNQPQHF.

This chain connects TRBV11-2 to TRBJ2-2; D tentatively fits TRBD1 or TRBD2 (6 bases each). The CDR3 is made up of 15 amino acids. V lost 0 bases, J lost 6 bases, and 11 bases lay in between. The V gene's germline CDR1 is SGHAT and CDR2 FQNNGV. CDR3 coding DNA: TGTGCCAGCAGCTTAGACGGGGGCGGGTCCGGGGAGCTGTTTTTT. Protein: CASSLDGGGSGELFF.

V and J are TRBV6-1 and TRBJ2-7; 12 positions match TRBD2. There are 17 residues in the CDR3. The junction had 7 bases not matched to a gene; V was cut back by 4 bases and J by 0 bases. CDR1 is MNHNS and CDR2 is SASEGT in the germline V gene. The CDR3 loop is CASSGLAGVDSSYEQYF. The CDR3 region has the DNA TGTGCCAGCAGTGGACTAGCGGGAGTGGATAGCTCCTACGAGCAGTACTTC.

This clone was seen only once. This chain uses TRBV4-3 with TRBJ1-2, with TRBD1 matching 8 bases. V lost 1 base, J lost 4 bases, and 5 bases stayed unmatched. The V gene's germline CDR1 is LGHNA and CDR2 YSLEER. This CDR3 region has 15 residues. The CDR3 DNA reads as TGCGCCAGCAGCCAAGGCCCGGACAGGGTCTATGGCTACACCTTC. Translated: CASSQGPDRVYGYTF.

The CDR3 nucleotides are TGCGCCAGCAGCTTGGACCCGGAGGGCCTATATGGCTACACCTTC. It yields the protein CASSLDPEGLYGYTF. The chain is built from TRBV5-1 and TRBJ1-2; D is undetermined. CDR1 is SGHRS, CDR2 YFSETQ, per germline. The CDR3 extends over 15 amino acids. Trimming removed 0 bases at V and 5 bases at J, with 14 bases between.

The chain combines TRBV29-1 with TRBJ2-6; D remains unclear. Trimming pared 6 bases from V and 2 bases from J, leaving 8 bases between. The CDR3 is 13 residues long. Per the germline V gene, CDR1 is SQVTM and CDR2 is ANQGSEA. CDR3 amino acids: CSVAKTGANVLTF. For the CDR3, the DNA is TGCAGCGTGGCAAAAACTGGGGCCAACGTCCTGACTTTC.

The chain links TRBV24-1 to TRBJ2-2; 10 nucleotides match TRBD1. Trimming took 9 bases from V and 4 from J; bases not matched to a gene: 4. The CDR3 length is 14 residues. CDR1 and CDR2 from the germline V gene are KGHDR and SFDVKD. The CDR3 region is CATDRTGGTGELFF. In DNA form, the CDR3 reads TGTGCCACCGATCGGACAGGGGGCACCGGGGAGCTGTTTTTT.

The chain links TRBV19 to TRBJ1-6; 7 bases agree with TRBD1. The J segment lost 7 bases and the V segment lost 6 bases, leaving 6 bases of the junction unmatched. The germline gives CDR1 LNHDA, CDR2 SQIVND (reference sequence). The CDR3 totals 14 residues. The CDR3 is CASSTGVNNSPLHF. The CDR3 DNA reads as TGTGCCAGTAGCACAGGGGTGAACAATTCACCCCTCCACTTT.

The chain recombines TRBV11-3 with TRBJ2-7; D call uncertain. The V end was cut by 4 bases, the J end by 3 bases, with 13 bases between. From germline, CDR1 is SGHNT and CDR2 YENEEA. The CDR3 covers 14 residues. CDR3 bases: TGTGCCAGCAGCTCCGCTGGATCCGACTACGAGCAGTACTTC. Translating it yields CASSSAGSDYEQYF.

A few counts support this clone. This chain uses TRBV7-4 with TRBJ1-6; no clear D. The CDR3 consists of 16 residues. The germline V gene has CDR1 SGHVT and CDR2 SQSDAQ. The V end was cut by 1 base, the J end by 2 bases, with 9 bases between. The CDR3 protein is CASSLGLRAYNSPLHF. The CDR3, as DNA: TGTGCCAGCAGCTTAGGACTTCGGGCCTATAATTCACCCCTCCACTTT. Full variable domain (rest looked up from reference TRBV7-4 and TRBJ1-6): GAGVSQSPRYKVAKRGRDVALRCDSISGHVTLYWYRQTLGQGSEVLTYSQSDAQRDKSGRPSGRFSAERPERSVSTLKIQRTEQGDSAVYLCASSLGLRAYNSPLHFGNGTRLTVT.

The chain is built from TRBV10-3 and TRBJ2-2; D may be TRBD1 (6 bases). The ends were cut back, 7 bases at V and 6 bases at J, with 18 bases in the middle. The germline V gene encodes CDR1 ENHRY and CDR2 SYGVKD. CDR3 length: 15 residues. CDR3 in DNA: TGTGCCATCACCACCGACAGGAATGGTCCCGGGGAGCTGTTTTTT. It yields the protein CAITTDRNGPGELFF.

The chain links TRBV6-2 or TRBV6-3 to TRBJ2-5; D remains unclear. In germline, CDR1 is MNHEY, CDR2 SVGEGT. The CDR3 consists of 12 residues. Trimming removed 2 bases from V and 4 bases from J, with 5 bases in between. The CDR3 DNA follows: TGTGCCAGCAGTTACGGCAGAGAGACCCAGTACTTC. Its translation: CASSYGRETQYF.

This rearrangement joins TRBV3-1 (or the pseudogene TRBV3-2) to TRBJ2-3; TRBD2 aligns across 16 bases. Germline CDR1 and CDR2: LGHDT and YNNKEL (reference sequence). Trimming at V came to 1 base and at J to 0 bases, leaving 13 bases not matched to a gene. This CDR3 is built from 22 residues. The CDR3 nucleotides read TGTGCCAGCAGCCAAGTTCCTCCGGGACTAGCGGGAGGGCACTCTAGCACAGATACGCAGTATTTT. Translated: CASSQVPPGLAGGHSSTDTQYF.

The rearrangement uses TRBV5-5 and TRBJ2-1, with TRBD2 identical over 9 bases. Germline V gene data show CDR1 as SGHKS and CDR2 as YYEKEE (reference sequence). With V trimmed by 2 bases and J by 1 base, 10 bases remained unmatched. This CDR3 has 18 residues. The CDR3 region is CASSLIPGLADSYNEQFF. Written as DNA, the CDR3 is TGTGCCAGCAGCTTAATTCCGGGACTAGCAGATTCCTACAATGAGCAGTTCTTC.

This chain joins TRBV27 and TRBJ1-1, with D uncertain. Germline V gene sequence: CDR1 MNHEY, CDR2 SMNVEV (reference sequence). This CDR3 has 12 residues. The ends were cut back, 6 bases at V and 11 bases at J, with 16 bases in the middle. This chain's CDR3 is CASSSEAGWAFF. CDR3 coding DNA: TGTGCCAGCAGCTCAGAGGCGGGTTGGGCTTTCTTT.

This clone was counted only a few times. The genes are TRBV4-2 and TRBJ1-2; D is uncertain. The V gene's germline CDR1 is LGHNA and CDR2 YNFKEQ. The CDR3 has 13 amino acids. Between the trimmed V and J ends, which lost 0 bases and 4 bases, there was a span of 6 bases. The CDR3 sequence is CASSQEGSYGYTF. CDR3 in DNA: TGTGCCAGCAGCCAAGAAGGTAGCTATGGCTACACCTTC.

This chain connects TRBV6-5 to TRBJ1-3, with D unclear. Trimming took off 6 bases at V and 4 bases at J, with 10 bases between the two ends. Germline CDR1 reads MNHEY; CDR2 reads SVGAGI. The CDR3 consists of 13 residues. The CDR3 protein is CASRITLGNTIYF. DNA of the CDR3: TGTGCCAGCAGGATTACATTAGGAAACACCATATATTTT.

This clone was counted only a few times. The sample holds other DNA sequences that translate to the same CDR3. J is TRBJ2-7 and V is TRBV30, with TRBD1 as a possible D gene (6 bases). CDR3 length: 13 amino acids. The V end was cut by 3 bases, the J end by 1 base, with 10 bases between. The germline V gene encodes CDR1 GTSNPN and CDR2 SVGIG (reference sequence). The CDR3 nucleotides read TGTGCCTGGAGCGTACAGGGTTCCTACGAGCAGTACTTC. It is translated as CAWSVQGSYEQYF.

Here the CDR3 DNA reads TGTGCCACAACCGGGACAGGGGCCTACAATGAGCAGTTCTTC. It encodes CATTGTGAYNEQFF. The genes are TRBV10-3 and TRBJ2-1; 10 bases map to TRBD1. Germline assignment: CDR1 ENHRY and CDR2 SYGVKD. The CDR3 totals 14 residues. The trim removed 10 bases at V and 2 bases at J, leaving 5 bases unmatched.